What follows is one T cell receptor beta chain and its context. Its antigen is not known. Time point: pre-sensitization, week 0. The treatment denotes: therapeutic diphenylcyclopropenone sensitization with weekly scalp DPC. Investigators collected blood before applying each patch test. People who gave samples had alopecia, were 18 to 70 years old, and were suitable for DPC. A single record per CDR3 protein comes from TCRdb applying MiXCR to the RACE reads. The sample lists 300,000 to 450,000 distinct CDR3 sequences, approximately 5.1% occurring once. This record belongs to a study of human T cells and chemical hapten exposure. Study background: Slight volume differences across pooled libraries mainly accounted for varying per-sample TCR yields.

Study-wide points: TCRs above 1 in 1000 frequency did not change with DPC sensitization.

This TCR was recovered from a woman between 45 and 60 years old with alopecia areata. Some clones in this sample may be carry-over from other donors' samples. Here the sequenced sample was whole blood, taken in connection with sensitization to the hapten diphenylcyclopropenone (DPC).

This CDR3 is CSARGTSGGTSGTGELFF. Here the CDR3 DNA reads TGCAGTGCTAGAGGAACTAGCGGGGGGACTTCTGGGACCGGGGAGCTGTTTTTT. The chain is built from TRBV20-1 and TRBJ2-2; 12 positions agree with TRBD2. After removal of 1 base from V and 5 bases from J, the junction contained 11 bases not matched to a gene. This CDR3 contains 18 residues. The germline CDR1 and CDR2 sequences are DFQATT and SNEGSKA (reference sequence).